Sequencing of this T cell receptor (beta chain) was carried out in a study of CD4 T cell repertoires in COVID-19. Background on the study: Other coronavirus spike proteins restimulated relabeled CFSE-low cells expanded with IL-2 for approximately eleven days. Overall study findings and caveats: In SARS-CoV and/or HKU1 spike cultures, between roughly 6 and 26% of SARS-CoV-2 clonotypes reappeared.

No culture step preceded sequencing of the ex vivo isolated memory T cells. To note about this clone: Antigen unknown.

The protocol was immunoSEQ multiplex PCR, while the TCRdb copy is restricted to in-frame clones and leaves out a portion. The sample includes thousands of clones, 80% to 90% of them seen just once. CDR1 MNHNY and CDR2 SVGAGI come from the germline V gene (reference sequence). The CDR3 covers 14 residues. V was clipped by 5 bases and J by 3 bases, with 11 bases between them. Sequenced here: effector memory CD4+ T cells from blood, sampled before the COVID-19 pandemic. The chain employs TRBV6-6 and TRBJ1-5; tentative D call: TRBD1 (6 bases). The source of this sequence is a human donor who had COVID-19. The DNA of the CDR3 is TGTGCCAGCAGTACAGGACAGTTCAATCAGCCCCAGCATTTT. Translating it yields CASSTGQFNQPQHF.